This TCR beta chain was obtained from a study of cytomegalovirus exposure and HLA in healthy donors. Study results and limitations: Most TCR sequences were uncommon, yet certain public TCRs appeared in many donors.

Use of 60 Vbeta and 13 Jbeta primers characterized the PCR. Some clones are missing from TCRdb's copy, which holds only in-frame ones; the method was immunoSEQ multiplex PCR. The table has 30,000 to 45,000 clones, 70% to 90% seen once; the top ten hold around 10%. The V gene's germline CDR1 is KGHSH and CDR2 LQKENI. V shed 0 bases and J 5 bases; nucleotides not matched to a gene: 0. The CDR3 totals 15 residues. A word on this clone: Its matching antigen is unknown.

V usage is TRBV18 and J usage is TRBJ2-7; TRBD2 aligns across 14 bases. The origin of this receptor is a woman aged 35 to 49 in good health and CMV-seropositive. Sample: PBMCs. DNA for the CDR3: TGTGCCAGCTCACCACCGGGACTAGCGGGGGACGAGCAGTACTTC. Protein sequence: CASSPPGLAGDEQYF.